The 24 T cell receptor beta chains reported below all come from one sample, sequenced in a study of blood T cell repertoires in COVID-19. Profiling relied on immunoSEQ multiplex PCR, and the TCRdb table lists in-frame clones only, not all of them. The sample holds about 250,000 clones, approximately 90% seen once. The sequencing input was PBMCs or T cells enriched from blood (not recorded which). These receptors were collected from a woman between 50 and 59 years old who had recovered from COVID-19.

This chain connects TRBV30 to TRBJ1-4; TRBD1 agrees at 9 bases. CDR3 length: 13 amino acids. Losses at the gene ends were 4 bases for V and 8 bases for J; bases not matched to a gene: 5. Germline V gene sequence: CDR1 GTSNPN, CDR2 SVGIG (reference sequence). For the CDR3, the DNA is TGTGCCTGGAAGGGGACAGGGAGGGAAAAACTGTTTTTT. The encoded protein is CAWKGTGREKLFF.

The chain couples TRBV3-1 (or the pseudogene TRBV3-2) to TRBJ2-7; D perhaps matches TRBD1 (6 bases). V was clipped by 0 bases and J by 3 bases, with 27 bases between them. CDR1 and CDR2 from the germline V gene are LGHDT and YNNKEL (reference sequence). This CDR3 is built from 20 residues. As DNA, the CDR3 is TGTGCCAGCAGCCAAGATCTGGTCCTTTTACAGGGCACAACTCTCTACGAGCAGTACTTC. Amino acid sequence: CASSQDLVLLQGTTLYEQYF.

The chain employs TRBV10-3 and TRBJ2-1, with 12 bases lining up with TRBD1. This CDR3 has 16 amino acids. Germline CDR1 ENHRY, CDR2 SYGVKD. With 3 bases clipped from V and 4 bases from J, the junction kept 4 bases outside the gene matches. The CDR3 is CAISDRDRGLYNEQFF. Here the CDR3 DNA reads TGTGCCATCAGTGATAGGGACAGGGGGCTTTACAATGAGCAGTTCTTC.

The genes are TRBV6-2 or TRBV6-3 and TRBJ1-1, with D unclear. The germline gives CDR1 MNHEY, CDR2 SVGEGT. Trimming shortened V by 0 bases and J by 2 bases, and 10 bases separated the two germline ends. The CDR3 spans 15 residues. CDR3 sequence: CASSYSEQLNTEAFF. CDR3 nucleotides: TGTGCCAGCAGTTACTCTGAACAGCTAAACACTGAAGCTTTCTTT.

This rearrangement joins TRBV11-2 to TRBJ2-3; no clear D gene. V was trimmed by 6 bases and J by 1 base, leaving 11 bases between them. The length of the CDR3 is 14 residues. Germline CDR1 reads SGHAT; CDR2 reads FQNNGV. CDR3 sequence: CASSVIVRTDTQYF. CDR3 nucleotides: TGTGCCAGCAGTGTTATAGTTCGCACAGATACGCAGTATTTT.

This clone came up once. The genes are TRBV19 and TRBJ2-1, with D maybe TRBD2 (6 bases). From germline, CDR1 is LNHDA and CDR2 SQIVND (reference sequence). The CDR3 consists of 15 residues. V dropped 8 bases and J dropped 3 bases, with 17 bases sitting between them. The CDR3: CASGLATWYYNEQFF. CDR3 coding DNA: TGTGCCAGTGGGCTAGCGACTTGGTACTACAATGAGCAGTTCTTC.

The CDR3 DNA reads as TGCAGTGCGAGGCCCGAGGATGAGCAGTTCTTC. Amino acids: CSARPEDEQFF. The V gene is TRBV20-1, the J gene TRBJ2-1; D is undetermined. Germline CDR1 reads DFQATT; CDR2 reads SNEGSKA (reference sequence). The CDR3 totals 11 residues. V was shortened by 6 bases and J by 8 bases, with 11 bases between the two germline ends.

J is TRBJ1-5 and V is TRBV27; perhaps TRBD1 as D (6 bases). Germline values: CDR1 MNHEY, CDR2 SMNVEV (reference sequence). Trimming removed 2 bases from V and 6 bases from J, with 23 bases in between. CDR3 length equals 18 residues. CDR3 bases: TGTGCCAGCAGTTTAATCGGCAGGGGATTCTCCAGCGGTCAGCCCCAGCATTTT. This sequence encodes CASSLIGRGFSSGQPQHF.

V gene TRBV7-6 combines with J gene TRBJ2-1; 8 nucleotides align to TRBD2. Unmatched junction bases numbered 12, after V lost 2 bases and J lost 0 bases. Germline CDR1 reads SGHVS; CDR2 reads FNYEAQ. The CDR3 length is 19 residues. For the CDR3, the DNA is TGTGCCAGCAGCTTATTGAGTCCCAGCGGGGGAAGCTCCTACAATGAGCAGTTCTTC. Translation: CASSLLSPSGGSSYNEQFF. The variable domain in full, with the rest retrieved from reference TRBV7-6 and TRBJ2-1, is GAGVSQSPRYKVTKRGQDVALRCDPISGHVSLYWYRQALGQGPEFLTYFNYEAQQDKSGLPNDRFSAERPEGSISTLTIQRTEQRDSAMYRCASSLLSPSGGSSYNEQFFGPGTRLTVL.

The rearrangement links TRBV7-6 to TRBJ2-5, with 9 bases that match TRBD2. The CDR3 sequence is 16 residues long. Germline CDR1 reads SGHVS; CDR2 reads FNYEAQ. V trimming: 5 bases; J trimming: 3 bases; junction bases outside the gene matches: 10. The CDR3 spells CASSPDPSGMEETQYF. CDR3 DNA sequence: TGTGCCAGCAGCCCGGACCCTAGCGGGATGGAAGAGACCCAGTACTTC.

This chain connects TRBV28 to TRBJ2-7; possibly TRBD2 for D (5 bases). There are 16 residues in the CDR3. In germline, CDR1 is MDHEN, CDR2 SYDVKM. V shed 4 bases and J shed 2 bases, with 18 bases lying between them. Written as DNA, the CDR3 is TGTGCCAGCAGTTCGCCTCGGGGTGGATCCCCCTACGAGCAGTACTTC. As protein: CASSSPRGGSPYEQYF.

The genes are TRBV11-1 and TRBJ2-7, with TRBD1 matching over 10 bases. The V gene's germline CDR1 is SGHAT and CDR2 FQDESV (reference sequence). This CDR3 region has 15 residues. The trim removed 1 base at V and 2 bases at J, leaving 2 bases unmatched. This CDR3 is CASSLGTGGTYEQYF. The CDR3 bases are TGTGCCAGCAGCTTAGGGACAGGGGGGACCTACGAGCAGTACTTC.

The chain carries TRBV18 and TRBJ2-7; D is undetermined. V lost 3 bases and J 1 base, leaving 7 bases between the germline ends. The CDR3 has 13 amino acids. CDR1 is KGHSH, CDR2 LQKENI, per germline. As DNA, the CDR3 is TGTGCCAGCTCACCGTCAGTATCCTACGAGCAGTACTTC. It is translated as CASSPSVSYEQYF.

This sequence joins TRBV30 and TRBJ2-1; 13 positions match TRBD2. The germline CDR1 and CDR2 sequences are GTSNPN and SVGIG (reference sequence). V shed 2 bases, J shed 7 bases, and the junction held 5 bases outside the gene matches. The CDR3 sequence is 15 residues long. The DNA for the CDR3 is TGTGCCTGGAGTCTCAGACTAGCGGGAGGAAATGAGCAGTTCTTC. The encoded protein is CAWSLRLAGGNEQFF.

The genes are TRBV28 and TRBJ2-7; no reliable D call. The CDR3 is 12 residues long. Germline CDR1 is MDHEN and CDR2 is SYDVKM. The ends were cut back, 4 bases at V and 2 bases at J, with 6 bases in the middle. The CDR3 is CASSWPPYEQYF. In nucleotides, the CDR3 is TGTGCCAGCAGTTGGCCCCCCTACGAGCAGTACTTC.

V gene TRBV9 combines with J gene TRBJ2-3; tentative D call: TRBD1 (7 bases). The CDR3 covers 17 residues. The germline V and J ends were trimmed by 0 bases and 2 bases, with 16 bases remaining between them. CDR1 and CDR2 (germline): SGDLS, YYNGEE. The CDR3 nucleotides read TGTGCCAGCAGCGTAGACCCAGGGGGGAAAGACACAGATACGCAGTATTTT. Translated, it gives CASSVDPGGKDTDTQYF.

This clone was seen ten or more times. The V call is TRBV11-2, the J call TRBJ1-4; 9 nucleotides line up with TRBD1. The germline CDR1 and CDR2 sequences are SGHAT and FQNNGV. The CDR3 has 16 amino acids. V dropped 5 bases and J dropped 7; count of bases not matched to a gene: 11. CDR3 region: CASSREWGTGSEKLFF. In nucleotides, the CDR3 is TGTGCCAGCAGCAGAGAGTGGGGGACAGGGTCTGAAAAACTGTTTTTT.

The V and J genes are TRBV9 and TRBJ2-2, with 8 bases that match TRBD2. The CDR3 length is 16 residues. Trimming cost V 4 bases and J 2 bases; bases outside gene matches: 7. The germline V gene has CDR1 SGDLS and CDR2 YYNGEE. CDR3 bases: TGTGCCAGCAGCCCCCGTCTAGCGGGCAACACCGGGGAGCTGTTTTTT. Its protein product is CASSPRLAGNTGELFF.

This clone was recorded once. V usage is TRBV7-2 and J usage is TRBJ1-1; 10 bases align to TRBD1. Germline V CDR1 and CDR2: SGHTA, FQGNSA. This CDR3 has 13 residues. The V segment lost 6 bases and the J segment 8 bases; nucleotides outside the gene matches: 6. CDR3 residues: CASSRTGGREAFF. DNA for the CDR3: TGTGCCAGCAGTAGGACAGGGGGGCGAGAAGCTTTCTTT.

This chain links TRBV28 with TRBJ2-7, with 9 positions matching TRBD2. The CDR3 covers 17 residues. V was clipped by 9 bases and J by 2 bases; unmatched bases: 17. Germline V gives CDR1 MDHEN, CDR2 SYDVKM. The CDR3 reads CASMMRISGSVAYEQYF. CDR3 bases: TGTGCCAGTATGATGAGGATTAGCGGGAGTGTTGCCTACGAGCAGTACTTC. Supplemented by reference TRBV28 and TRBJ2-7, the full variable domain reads DVKVTQSSRYLVKRTGEKVFLECVQDMDHENMFWYRQDPGLGLRLIYFSYDVKMKEKGDIPEGYSVSREKKERFSLILESASTNQTSMYLCASMMRISGSVAYEQYFGPGTRLTVT.

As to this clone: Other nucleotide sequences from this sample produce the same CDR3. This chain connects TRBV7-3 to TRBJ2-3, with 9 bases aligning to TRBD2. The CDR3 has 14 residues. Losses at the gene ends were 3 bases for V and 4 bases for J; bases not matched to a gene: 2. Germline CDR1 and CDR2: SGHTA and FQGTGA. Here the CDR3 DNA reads TGTGCCAGCAGCTTTAGCGGGAGTGCAGATACGCAGTATTTT. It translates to CASSFSGSADTQYF.

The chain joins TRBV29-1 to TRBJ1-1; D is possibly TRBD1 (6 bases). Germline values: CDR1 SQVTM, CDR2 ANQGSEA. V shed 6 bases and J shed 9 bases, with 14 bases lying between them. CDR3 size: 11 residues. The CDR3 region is CSVVGQSQAFF. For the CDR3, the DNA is TGCAGCGTCGTCGGACAGAGTCAAGCTTTCTTT.

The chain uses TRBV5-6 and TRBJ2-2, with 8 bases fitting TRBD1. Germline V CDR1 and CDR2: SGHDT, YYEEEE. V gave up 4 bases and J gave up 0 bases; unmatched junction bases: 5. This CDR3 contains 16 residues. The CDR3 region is CASSTETGANTGELFF. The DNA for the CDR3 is TGTGCCAGCAGCACCGAGACAGGGGCGAACACCGGGGAGCTGTTTTTT.

CDR3 residues: CASSKAGQGPYEQYF. DNA for the CDR3: TGTGCCAGTAGCAAAGCGGGACAGGGGCCCTACGAGCAGTACTTC. The chain uses TRBV19 and TRBJ2-7, with 10 bases matching TRBD1. J lost 2 bases, V lost 6 bases, and 7 bases had no gene match. The CDR3 covers 15 residues. CDR1 and CDR2 from the germline V gene are LNHDA and SQIVND (reference sequence).